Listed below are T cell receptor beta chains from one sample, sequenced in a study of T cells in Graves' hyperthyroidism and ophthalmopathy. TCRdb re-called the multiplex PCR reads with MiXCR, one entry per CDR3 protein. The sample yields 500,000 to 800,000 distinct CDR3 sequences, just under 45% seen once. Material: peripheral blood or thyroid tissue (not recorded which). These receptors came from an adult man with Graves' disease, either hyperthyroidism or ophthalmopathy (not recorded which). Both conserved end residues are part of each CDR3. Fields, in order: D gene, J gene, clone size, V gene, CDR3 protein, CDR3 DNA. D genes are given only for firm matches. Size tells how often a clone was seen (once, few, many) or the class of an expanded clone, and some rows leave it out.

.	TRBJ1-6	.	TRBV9	CASSHLRASYNSPLHF	TGTGCCAGCAGCCATTTAAGGGCTTCTTATAATTCACCCCTCCACTTT
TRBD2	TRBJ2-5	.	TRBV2	CSFRGTSEETQYF	TGTTCCTTTCGAGGGACTAGCGAAGAGACCCAGTACTTC
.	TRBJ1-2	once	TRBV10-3	CASVGPAPGTVANYGYTF	TGTGCCAGCGTTGGTCCCGCCCCAGGGACGGTAGCTAACTATGGCTACACCTTC
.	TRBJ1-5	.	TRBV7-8	CASSLEFAGLGQPQHF	TGTGCCAGCAGCTTAGAATTCGCAGGTCTGGGTCAGCCCCAGCATTTT
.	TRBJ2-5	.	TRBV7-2	CASSLNNQETQYF	TGTGCCAGCAGCTTAAATAATCAAGAGACCCAGTACTTC
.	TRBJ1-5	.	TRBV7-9	CASSLVAVGQLDQPQHF	TGTGCCAGCAGCTTAGTAGCCGTGGGACAACTTGATCAGCCCCAGCATTTT
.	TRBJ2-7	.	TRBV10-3	CASSRDGSIFYEQYF	TGTGCCAGCAGTCGGGACGGGTCTATATTCTACGAGCAGTACTTC
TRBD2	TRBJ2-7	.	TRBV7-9	CASSFSGSINEQYF	TGTGCCAGCAGTTTTAGCGGGAGTATCAACGAGCAGTACTTC
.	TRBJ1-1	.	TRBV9	CASSQTGSTEAFF	TGTGCCAGCAGCCAGACGGGGTCCACTGAAGCTTTCTTT
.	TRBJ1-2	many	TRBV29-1	CSVEDILYGYTF	TGCAGCGTTGAAGATATCTTATATGGCTACACCTTC
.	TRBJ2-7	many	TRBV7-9	CASSPNRFYEQYF	TGTGCCAGCAGTCCCAACAGGTTCTACGAGCAGTACTTC